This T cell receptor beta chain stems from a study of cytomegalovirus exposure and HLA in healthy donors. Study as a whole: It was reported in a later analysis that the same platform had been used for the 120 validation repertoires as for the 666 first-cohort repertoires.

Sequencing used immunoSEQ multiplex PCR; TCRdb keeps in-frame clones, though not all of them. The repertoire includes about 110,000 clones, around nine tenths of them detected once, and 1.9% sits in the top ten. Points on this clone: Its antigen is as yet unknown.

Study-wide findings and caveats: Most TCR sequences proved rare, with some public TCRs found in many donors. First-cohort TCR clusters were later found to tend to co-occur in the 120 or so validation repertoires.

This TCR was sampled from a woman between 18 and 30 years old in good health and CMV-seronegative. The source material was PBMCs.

CDR3 amino acids: CAGLRRMNTEAFF. In DNA form, the CDR3 reads TGTGCCGGGTTAAGGAGGATGAACACTGAAGCTTTCTTT. The chain is built from TRBV30 and TRBJ1-1; no clear D gene. CDR1 and CDR2 (germline): GTSNPN, SVGIG (reference sequence). The CDR3 is made up of 13 amino acids. V was clipped by 8 bases and J by 0 bases, with 13 bases between them.